This T cell receptor beta chain is drawn from a study of T cell repertoires in cytomegalovirus infection. The wider study: Carrying CMV and the relevant HLA type showed in public TCR beta signatures. Study findings and constraints: Dominant in the ex vivo response were TCR beta clonotypes restricted by HLA-C and specific for CMV.

TCRdb reprocessed the reads with MiXCR, giving one entry per CDR3 protein. The table records about 400,000 distinct CDR3 sequences, roughly 18% of them present only once. The V gene end was trimmed by 11 bases and the J gene end by 0 bases; junction bases not matched to a gene: 7. Germline CDR1 and CDR2: MNHEY and SMNVEV (reference sequence). This CDR3 spans 14 amino acids. This clonotype was recorded at least ten times. The antigen is not known. Material for sequencing was PBMCs. This TCR derives from a human donor in good health (CMV status not recorded). Some clones in this sample may be carry-over from other donors' samples. The chain employs TRBV27 and TRBJ2-1; TRBD2 aligns across 7 bases. CDR3 nucleotides: TGTGCCTCCAGCGGGGAGGGCTCCTACAATGAGCAGTTCTTC. Encoded protein: CASSGEGSYNEQFF.